What follows are 25 T cell receptor beta chains derived from one specimen sequenced in a study of graft-versus-host responses after intestinal transplantation. Using immunoSEQ multiplex PCR, the repertoire was profiled, and TCRdb retains in-frame clones only, with some absent. Among around 5,000 clones, approximately 24% were seen once, and the ten largest hold more than 2.5%. Sequencing was performed on alloreactive CD4+ T cells from a mixed lymphocyte reaction culture, taken before transplantation. Subset in this sample: CFSE-low proliferating T cells sorted from roughly six-day pre-transplant mixed lymphocyte reaction (GvH or HvG direction). Receptor source: a human patient who was an organ donor for intestinal transplantation.

Sample share makes this clone medium-sized (0.01 to 0.1%). The chain combines TRBV25-1 with TRBJ1-6; TRBD1 might be the D (5 bases). Germline V gene lookup returns CDR1 MGHDK and CDR2 SYGVNS. Trimming removed 3 bases from V and 12 bases from J, with 18 bases in between. This CDR3 comprises 15 residues. The CDR3 protein is CASSDPAAGGGPLHF. The CDR3 DNA reads TGTGCCAGCAGTGACCCCGCGGCGGGGGGGGGACCCCTCCACTTT.

In this sample, this clone turned up a few times. The gene calls are TRBV18 and TRBJ2-7, with TRBD2 matching over 9 bases. Germline lookup yields CDR1 KGHSH and CDR2 LQKENI. CDR3 length equals 16 residues. With 3 bases clipped from V and 6 bases from J, the junction kept 12 bases outside the gene matches. CDR3 loop: CASSPGRVAGDLEQYF. The CDR3 DNA sequence: TGTGCCAGCTCACCCGGCCGAGTAGCGGGGGATCTCGAGCAGTACTTC.

The genes are TRBV9 and TRBJ2-1; 8 bases line up with TRBD1. The CDR3 contains 15 residues. V lost 2 bases, J lost 4 bases, and 5 bases stayed unmatched. The V gene's germline CDR1 is SGDLS and CDR2 YYNGEE. CDR3 coding DNA: TGTGCCAGCAGCGTCCAGGGGGCGGGATACAATGAGCAGTTCTTC. Encoded protein: CASSVQGAGYNEQFF.

Within the sample, this clone is medium-sized (0.01 to 0.1%). This chain joins TRBV6-6 and TRBJ1-6, with a weak D call TRBD1 (5 bases). This CDR3 has 16 amino acids. V dropped 0 bases and J dropped 10 bases, with 16 bases sitting between them. Per germline, CDR1 MNHNY and CDR2 SVGAGI (reference sequence). The CDR3 loop is CASSYSSRAMWSPLHF. CDR3 nucleotide sequence: TGTGCCAGCAGTTACTCGAGCAGGGCGATGTGGTCACCCCTCCACTTT.

The genes are TRBV15 and TRBJ2-1; 13 positions agree with TRBD2. This CDR3 comprises 18 residues. Germline V gene data show CDR1 as LNHNV and CDR2 as YYDKDF (reference sequence). V shed 3 bases, J shed 7 bases, and the junction held 12 bases outside the gene matches. The CDR3 DNA follows: TGTGCCACCAGCAGCTTACCGGGACTAGCGGGGCAACGTAATGAGCAGTTCTTC. It codes for CATSSLPGLAGQRNEQFF.

The chain combines TRBV7-8 with TRBJ2-3, with 8 bases identical to TRBD2. The V gene's germline CDR1 is SGHVS and CDR2 FQNEAQ. This CDR3 spans 16 amino acids. V was clipped by 5 bases and J by 0 bases; unmatched bases: 7. This CDR3 reads CASSNRGGPSTDTQYF. CDR3 coding DNA: TGTGCCAGCAGCAACCGGGGGGGCCCTAGCACAGATACGCAGTATTTT.

This clone was picked up a small number of times. This chain links TRBV25-1 with TRBJ2-1; no clear D gene. Trimming removed 1 base from V and 11 bases from J, with 9 bases in between. The CDR3 is made up of 12 amino acids. Germline assignment: CDR1 MGHDK and CDR2 SYGVNS. DNA for the CDR3: TGTGCCAGCAGTGAATTCCCCGCGAAGCAGTTCTTC. Its protein product is CASSEFPAKQFF.

CDR3 loop: CASSSGQPFGELFF. Written as DNA, the CDR3 is TGTGCCAGCAGCTCGGGACAGCCGTTTGGGGAGCTGTTTTTT. The J gene is TRBJ2-2, the V gene TRBV5-4, with TRBD1 identical over 7 bases. Germline-derived CDR1 and CDR2 are SGHNT and YYREEE (reference sequence). V dropped 3 bases and J dropped 8; count of bases not matched to a gene: 7. The CDR3 extends over 14 amino acids.

By share of the sample, this clone is medium-sized. The chain is built from TRBV2 and TRBJ2-1; 10 bases map to TRBD2. J lost 0 bases, V lost 1 base, and 15 bases had no gene match. Germline CDR1 and CDR2: SNHLY and FYNNEI. This CDR3 comprises 21 residues. The CDR3 DNA sequence: TGTGCCAGCAGTGAAGTCCCCCCGGGCCTAGCGGGAGTGTACTCCTACAATGAGCAGTTCTTC. As protein: CASSEVPPGLAGVYSYNEQFF.

This clone qualifies as large. CDR3 nucleotide sequence: TGTGCCAGCAGCTTGTCACAGGGAGGCTACACCTTC. It codes for CASSLSQGGYTF. V is TRBV5-6 and J is TRBJ1-2; perhaps TRBD1 as D (6 bases). V lost 1 base to trimming and J lost 8 bases, with 9 bases between them. This CDR3 contains 12 residues. Germline V gene data show CDR1 as SGHDT and CDR2 as YYEEEE. The full variable domain, rest sourced from reference TRBV5-6 and TRBJ1-2, is DAGVTQSPTHLIKTRGQQVTLRCSPKSGHDTVSWYQQALGQGPQFIFQYYEEEERQRGNFPDRFSGHQFPNYSSELNVNALLLGDSALYLCASSLSQGGYTFGSGTRLTVV.

This clone has a handful of counts. The rearrangement links TRBV19 to TRBJ1-5; no firm D call. Trimming left V 7 bases short and J 4 bases short, with 23 bases between. CDR3 length equals 17 residues. In germline, CDR1 is LNHDA, CDR2 SQIVND (reference sequence). The CDR3 DNA reads TGTGCCAGTACTCGGGCAGACACCCGACTAAGGAATCAGCCCCAGCATTTT. Translated: CASTRADTRLRNQPQHF.

The chain is built from TRBV28 and TRBJ2-7; D is uncertain. The CDR3 is made up of 13 amino acids. Trimming took 5 bases from V and 3 from J, leaving 11 bases between them. Germline assignment: CDR1 MDHEN and CDR2 SYDVKM. CDR3 coding DNA: TGTGCCAGCAGTCGGCCCTCAGGCTACGAGCAGTACTTC. This gives the protein CASSRPSGYEQYF.

Relative to its sample, this clone is medium-sized (0.01 to 0.1%). This chain uses TRBV4-1 with TRBJ2-1; 10 positions agree with TRBD2. The CDR3 spans 19 residues. Germline V gene lookup returns CDR1 MGHRA and CDR2 YSYEKL. Losses at the gene ends were 0 bases for V and 0 bases for J; bases not matched to a gene: 8. The CDR3 DNA reads as TGCGCCAGCAGCCAAGATCGCCTAGCGGGAGTTAGCTCCTACAATGAGCAGTTCTTC. Its translation is CASSQDRLAGVSSYNEQFF.

This clone occurred a few times. This chain joins TRBV6-4 and TRBJ1-4; TRBD1 agrees at 7 bases. CDR3 length: 14 residues. Germline V gene data show CDR1 as MRHNA and CDR2 as SNTAGT. The J segment lost 0 bases and the V segment lost 11 bases, leaving 6 bases of the junction unmatched. CDR3: CALGTEATNEKLFF. DNA for the CDR3: TGTGCCCTCGGGACAGAGGCAACTAATGAAAAACTGTTTTTT.

This clone was observed a few times. The V call is TRBV7-9, the J call TRBJ1-1, with unresolved D. V lost 2 bases and J lost 1, with 11 bases in between. Germline CDR1 is SEHNR and CDR2 is FQNEAQ (reference sequence). CDR3 size: 15 residues. The CDR3 loop reads CASSLSGRRNTEAFF. Here the CDR3 DNA reads TGTGCCAGCAGCTTAAGCGGGCGGAGGAACACTGAAGCTTTCTTT.

The table lists this clone with a count of one. The V gene is TRBV18, the J gene TRBJ2-7; 7 bases align to TRBD2. Germline V gene sequence: CDR1 KGHSH, CDR2 LQKENI. V gave up 1 base and J gave up 3 bases; unmatched junction bases: 0. This CDR3 contains 13 residues. This chain's CDR3 is CASSPRDYYEQYF. The CDR3 DNA sequence: TGTGCCAGCTCACCACGGGACTACTACGAGCAGTACTTC.

Judged by abundance, this clone is medium-sized. The V gene is TRBV10-3, the J gene TRBJ1-2, with a possible D match to TRBD1 (6 bases). CDR1 and CDR2 from the germline V gene are ENHRY and SYGVKD. V was trimmed by 4 bases and J by 7 bases, leaving 13 bases between them. The CDR3 totals 13 residues. CDR3 bases: TGTGCCATCAGTGCCGACAGGTTGCGTGGCTACACCTTC. Protein product: CAISADRLRGYTF.

By its share, this clone is medium-sized (0.01 to 0.1%). The chain recombines TRBV13 with TRBJ1-2; possible D gene TRBD1, 5 bases. The V end lost 8 bases, the J end lost 5 bases, and 18 bases lay between the germline ends. CDR3 size: 14 residues. Germline values: CDR1 PRHDT, CDR2 FYEKMQ (reference sequence). CDR3 nucleotides: TGTGCCAGCGGATCCAGGCTCCGGGGGTATGGCTACACCTTC. The encoded protein is CASGSRLRGYGYTF.

On this clone itself: The limits of the CDR3 on the DNA are not certain, so only TCRdb's listed CDR3 is given. The chain has TRBV5-1 and TRBJ2-1; TRBD1 is the table's D call and was not checked against the DNA. CDR1 and CDR2 from the germline V gene are SGHRS and YFSETQ. The CDR3 length equals 13 residues, ends included. The CDR3 spells CASSLVGPGTKFF.

The chain links TRBV5-5 to TRBJ2-5; 9 bases are a match to TRBD2. The end of the DNA is better explained by TRBJ2-7, so the J call may be wrong. CDR3 length: 15 amino acids. Per germline, CDR1 SGHKS and CDR2 YYEKEE (reference sequence). The CDR3 spells CASSVERGDAYEQYF. Written as DNA, the CDR3 is TGTGCCAGCAGCGTCGAGCGGGGGGACGCCTACGAGCAGTACTTC.

In this sample, this clone is medium-sized. Here the CDR3 DNA reads TGCGCCAGCAGCTTGGCAACCGGGACATGGACCTACGAGCAGTACTTC. This sequence encodes CASSLATGTWTYEQYF. This rearrangement joins TRBV5-1 to TRBJ2-7, with a weak D call TRBD1 (6 bases). The CDR3 covers 16 residues. Germline lookup yields CDR1 SGHRS and CDR2 YFSETQ. Trimming took 0 bases from V and 2 from J, leaving 15 bases between them.

Within the sample, this clone is medium-sized. The chain combines TRBV21-1 with TRBJ1-2; no DNA check was done on the table's D call, TRBD1. TRBV21-1 is marked as a pseudogene. CDR3 length: 12 residues. In DNA form, the CDR3 reads TGTGCCAGCAGCAGCCAGGGGACTGGCTACACCTTC. Its translation is CASSSQGTGYTF.

The gene calls are TRBV5-1 and TRBJ2-5; D perhaps matches TRBD1 (6 bases). CDR1 SGHRS and CDR2 YFSETQ come from the germline V gene. CDR3 size: 13 residues. V was trimmed by 2 bases and J by 5 bases, leaving 10 bases between them. The CDR3 here is CASSLQGRETQYF. Here the CDR3 DNA reads TGCGCCAGCAGCTTACAGGGTCGCGAGACCCAGTACTTC.

The chain combines TRBV27 with TRBJ2-7; 12 bases fit TRBD2. CDR1 and CDR2 from the germline V gene are MNHEY and SMNVEV (reference sequence). V dropped 2 bases and J dropped 5; count of bases not matched to a gene: 1. The CDR3 sequence is 14 residues long. For the CDR3, the DNA is TGTGCCAGCAGTTTAAGACTAGCGGGAGACGAGCAGTACTTC. Its protein product is CASSLRLAGDEQYF.

As DNA, the CDR3 is TGTGCCAGCAGTGGCTCCGGAGGCCACGAGACCCAGTACTTC. It specifies CASSGSGGHETQYF. V gene TRBV2 combines with J gene TRBJ2-5; possible D gene TRBD2, 5 bases. The CDR3 is 14 residues long. Per the germline V gene, CDR1 is SNHLY and CDR2 is FYNNEI. V lost 4 bases to trimming and J lost 5 bases, with 14 bases between them.